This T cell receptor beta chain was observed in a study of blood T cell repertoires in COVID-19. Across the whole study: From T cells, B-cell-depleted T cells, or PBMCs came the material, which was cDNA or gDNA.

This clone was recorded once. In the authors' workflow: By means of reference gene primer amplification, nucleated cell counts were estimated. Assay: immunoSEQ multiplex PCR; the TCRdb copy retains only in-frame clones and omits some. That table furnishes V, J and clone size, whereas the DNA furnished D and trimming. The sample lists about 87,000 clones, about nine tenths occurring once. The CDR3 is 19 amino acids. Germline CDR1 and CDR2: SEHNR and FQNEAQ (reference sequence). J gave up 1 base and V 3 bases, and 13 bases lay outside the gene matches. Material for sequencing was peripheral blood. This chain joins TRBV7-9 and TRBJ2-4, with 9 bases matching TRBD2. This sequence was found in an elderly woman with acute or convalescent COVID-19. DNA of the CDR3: TGTGCCAGCAGCTTCGGACTTGGGGCGGGAGGGCTCGCCAAAAACATTCAGTACTTC. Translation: CASSFGLGAGGLAKNIQYF.